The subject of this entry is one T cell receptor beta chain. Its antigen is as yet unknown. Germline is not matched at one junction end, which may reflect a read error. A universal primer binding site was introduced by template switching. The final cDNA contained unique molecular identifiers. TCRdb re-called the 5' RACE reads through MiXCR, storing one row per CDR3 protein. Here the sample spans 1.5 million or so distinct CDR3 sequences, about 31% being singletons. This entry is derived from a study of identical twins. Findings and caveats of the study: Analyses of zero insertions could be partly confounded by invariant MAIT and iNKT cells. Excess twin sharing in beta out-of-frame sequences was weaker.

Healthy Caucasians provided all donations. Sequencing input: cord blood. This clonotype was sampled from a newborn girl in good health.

The chain's CDR3 is CASSLGVRRGRVETQYF. CDR3 nucleotides: TGTGCTAGCAGCTTAGGAGTTAGGCGCGGGAGAGTGGAGACCCAGTACTTC. The genes are TRBV7-7 and TRBJ2-5; TRBD2 matches 7 bases. This CDR3 is built from 17 residues. Germline-derived CDR1 and CDR2 are SSHAT and FNYEAQ (reference sequence).